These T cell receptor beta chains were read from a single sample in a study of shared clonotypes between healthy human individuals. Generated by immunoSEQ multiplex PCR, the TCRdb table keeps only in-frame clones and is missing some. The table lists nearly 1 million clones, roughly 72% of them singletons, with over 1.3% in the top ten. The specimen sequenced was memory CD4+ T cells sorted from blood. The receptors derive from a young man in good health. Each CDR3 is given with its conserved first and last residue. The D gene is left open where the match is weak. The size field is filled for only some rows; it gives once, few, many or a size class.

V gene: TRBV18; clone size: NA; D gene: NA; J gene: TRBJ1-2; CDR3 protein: CASSPEGGDSGYTF; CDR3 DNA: TGTGCCAGCTCTCCAGAAGGGGGGGATTCTGGCTACACCTTC
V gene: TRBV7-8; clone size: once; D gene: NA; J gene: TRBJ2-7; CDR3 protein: CASSLDRAYEQYF; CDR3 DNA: TGTGCCAGCAGCCTGGACAGAGCCTACGAGCAGTACTTC
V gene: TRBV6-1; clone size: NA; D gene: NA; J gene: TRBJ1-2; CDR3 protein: CASLGGYGYTF; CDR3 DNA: TGTGCCAGCTTGGGGGGCTATGGCTACACCTTC
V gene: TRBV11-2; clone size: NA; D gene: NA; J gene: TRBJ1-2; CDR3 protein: CASSLSGTGSNYGYTF; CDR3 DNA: TGTGCCAGCAGCCTATCCGGGACCGGCTCAAACTATGGCTACACCTTC
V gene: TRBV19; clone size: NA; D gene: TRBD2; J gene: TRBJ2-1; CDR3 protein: CASTGGAGLPYNEQFF; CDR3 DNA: TGTGCCAGTACGGGGGGAGCGGGGCTTCCCTACAATGAGCAGTTCTTC
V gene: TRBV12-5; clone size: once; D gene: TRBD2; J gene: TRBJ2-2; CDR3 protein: CASGFLGGSGRGELFF; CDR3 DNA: TGTGCTAGTGGTTTCCTCGGCGGGAGCGGTCGCGGGGAGCTGTTTTTT
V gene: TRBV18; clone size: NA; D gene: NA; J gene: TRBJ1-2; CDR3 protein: CASSASPGPNYGYTF; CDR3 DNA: TGTGCCAGCTCCGCAAGCCCGGGCCCTAACTATGGCTACACCTTC
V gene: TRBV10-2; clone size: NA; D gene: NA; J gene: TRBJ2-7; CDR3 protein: CASSYRVAEQYF; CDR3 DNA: TGCGCCAGCAGCTACAGGGTGGCCGAGCAGTACTTC
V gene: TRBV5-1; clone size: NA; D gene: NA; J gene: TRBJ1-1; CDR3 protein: CASSLGPNTEAFF; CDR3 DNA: TGCGCCAGCAGCTTGGGTCCTAACACTGAAGCTTTCTTT
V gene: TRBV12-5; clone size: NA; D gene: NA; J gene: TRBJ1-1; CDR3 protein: CASGFSLTGNTEAFF; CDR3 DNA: TGTGCTAGTGGTTTTAGCCTTACAGGGAACACTGAAGCTTTCTTT
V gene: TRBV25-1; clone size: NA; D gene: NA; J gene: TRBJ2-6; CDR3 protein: CASSGGGVGGANVLTF; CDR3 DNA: TGTGCCAGCAGTGGTGGAGGGGTTGGTGGGGCCAACGTCCTGACTTTC
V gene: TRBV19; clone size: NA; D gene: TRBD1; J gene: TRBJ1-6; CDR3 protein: CASSRQGESPLHF; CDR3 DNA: TGTGCCAGTAGTCGACAGGGAGAGTCACCCCTCCACTTT
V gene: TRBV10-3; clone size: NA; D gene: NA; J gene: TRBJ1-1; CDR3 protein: CAISERQGETEAFF; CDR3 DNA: TGTGCCATCAGTGAGAGGCAGGGTGAGACTGAAGCTTTCTTT
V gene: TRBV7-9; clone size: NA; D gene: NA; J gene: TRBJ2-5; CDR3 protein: CASSLVGGNQETQYF; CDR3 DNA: TGTGCCAGCAGCTTAGTCGGAGGAAACCAAGAGACCCAGTACTTC
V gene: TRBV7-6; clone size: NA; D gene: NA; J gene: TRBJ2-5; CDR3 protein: CASSLSIQETQYF; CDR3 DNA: TGTGCCAGCAGCTTATCCATCCAAGAGACCCAGTACTTC
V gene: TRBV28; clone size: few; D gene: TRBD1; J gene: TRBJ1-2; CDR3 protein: CASSLAPGQGGGYTF; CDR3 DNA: TGTGCCAGCAGTTTGGCCCCGGGACAGGGGGGTGGCTACACCTTC
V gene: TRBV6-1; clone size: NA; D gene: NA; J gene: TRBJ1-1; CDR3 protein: CASSPDRRLEAFF; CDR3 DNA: TGTGCCAGCAGTCCCGACAGGAGACTTGAAGCTTTCTTT
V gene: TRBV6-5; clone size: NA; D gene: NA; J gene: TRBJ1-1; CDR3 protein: CASSYLEGGEAFF; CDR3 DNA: TGTGCCAGCAGTTACTTGGAGGGCGGTGAAGCTTTCTTT
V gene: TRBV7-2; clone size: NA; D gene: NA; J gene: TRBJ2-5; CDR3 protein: CASSSGLRSYQETQYF; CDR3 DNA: TGTGCCAGCAGCTCCGGCTTGAGATCGTACCAAGAGACCCAGTACTTC
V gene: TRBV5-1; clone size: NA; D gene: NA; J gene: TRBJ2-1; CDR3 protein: CASSLGPEQFF; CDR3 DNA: TGCGCCAGCAGCCTGGGACCTGAGCAGTTCTTC
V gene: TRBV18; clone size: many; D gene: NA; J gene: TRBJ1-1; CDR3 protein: CASSAGSTEAFF; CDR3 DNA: TGTGCCAGCTCAGCAGGGAGCACTGAAGCTTTCTTT
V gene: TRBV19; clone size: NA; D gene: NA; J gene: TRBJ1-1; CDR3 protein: CASRRDGMMNTEAFF; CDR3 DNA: TGTGCCAGCCGCAGGGATGGGATGATGAACACTGAAGCTTTCTTT
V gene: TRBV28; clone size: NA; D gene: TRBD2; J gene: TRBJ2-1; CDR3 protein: CASSSSSFLLAGPNEQFF; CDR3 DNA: TGTGCCAGCAGTTCGTCTTCGTTCCTCCTAGCGGGGCCCAATGAGCAGTTCTTC
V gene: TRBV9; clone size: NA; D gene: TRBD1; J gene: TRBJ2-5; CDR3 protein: CASSSRTGGKETQYF; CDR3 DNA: TGTGCCAGCAGCAGCAGGACAGGGGGGAAAGAGACCCAGTACTTC
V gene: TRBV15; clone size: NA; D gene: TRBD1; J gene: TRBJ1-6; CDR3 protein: CATSWTGGDSPLHF; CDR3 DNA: TGTGCCACCAGCTGGACAGGGGGGGATTCACCCCTCCACTTT
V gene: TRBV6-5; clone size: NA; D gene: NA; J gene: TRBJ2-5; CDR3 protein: CASRRTNQETQYF; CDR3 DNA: TGTGCCAGCAGGAGGACAAACCAAGAGACCCAGTACTTC
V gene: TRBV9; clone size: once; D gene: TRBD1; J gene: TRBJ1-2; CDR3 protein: CASSVDMKINRGPTNYGYTF; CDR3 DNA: TGTGCCAGCAGCGTAGACATGAAGATTAACAGGGGTCCAACAAACTATGGCTACACCTTC
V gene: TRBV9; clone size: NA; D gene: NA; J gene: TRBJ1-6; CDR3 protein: CASSVDQGINSPLHF; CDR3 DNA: TGTGCCAGCAGCGTAGATCAGGGGATTAATTCACCCCTCCACTTT
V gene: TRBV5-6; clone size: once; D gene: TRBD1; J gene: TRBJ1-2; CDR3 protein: CASSQDRGYGYTF; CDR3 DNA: TGTGCCAGCAGCCAAGACAGGGGGTATGGCTACACCTTC
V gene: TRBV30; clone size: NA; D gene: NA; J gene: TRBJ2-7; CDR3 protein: CAWSLQGGSVEQYF; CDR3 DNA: TGTGCCTGGAGCCTACAGGGAGGGTCTGTCGAGCAGTACTTC
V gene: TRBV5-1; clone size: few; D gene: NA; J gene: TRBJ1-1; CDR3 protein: CASKNPPGTEAFF; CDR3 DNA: TGCGCCAGCAAAAACCCACCGGGCACTGAAGCTTTCTTT
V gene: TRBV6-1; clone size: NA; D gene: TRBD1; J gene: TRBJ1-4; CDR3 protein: CASMRIRDRGEKLFF; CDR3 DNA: TGTGCCAGCATGCGAATAAGGGACAGGGGTGAAAAACTGTTTTTT
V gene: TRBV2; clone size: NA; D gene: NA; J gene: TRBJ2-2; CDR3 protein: CATQKGSPITGELFF; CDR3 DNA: TGTGCGACTCAAAAGGGGTCCCCGATCACCGGGGAGCTGTTTTTT
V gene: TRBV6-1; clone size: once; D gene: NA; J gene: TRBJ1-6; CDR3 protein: CASSGFWGARNSPLHF; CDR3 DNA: TGTGCCAGCAGTGGGTTTTGGGGGGCTCGGAATTCACCCCTCCACTTT
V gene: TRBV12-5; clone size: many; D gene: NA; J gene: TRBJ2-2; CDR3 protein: CASGLGHLNGELFF; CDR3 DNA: TGTGCTAGTGGTCTGGGCCATCTTAATGGGGAGCTGTTTTTT
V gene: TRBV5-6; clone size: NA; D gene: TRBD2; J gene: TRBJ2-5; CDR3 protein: CASVKRGAVETQYF; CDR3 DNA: TGTGCCAGCGTTAAGCGGGGGGCCGTGGAGACCCAGTACTTC
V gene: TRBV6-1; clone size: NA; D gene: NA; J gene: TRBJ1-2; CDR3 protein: CASSVLETGNYGYTF; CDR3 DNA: TGTGCCAGCAGTGTCCTAGAGACAGGAAACTATGGCTACACCTTC